Listed below are T cell receptor beta chains from one sample, sequenced in a study of blood T cell repertoires in COVID-19. Measured with immunoSEQ multiplex PCR; TCRdb has only the in-frame clones, and not every one. The sample yields approximately 270,000 clones, nearly 90% seen once. Sequenced material: peripheral blood. These receptors came from a man in his late teens or twenties with active or convalescent COVID-19. Both conserved end residues are part of each CDR3. Size values are once, few and many counts, or a class for expanded clones, and some rows have none.

13,TRBJ1-1,TRBV7-3,.,CASSPLMGSEAFF
13,TRBJ2-4,TRBV19,.,CASNGLAKNIQYF
16,TRBJ2-1,TRBV30,.,CAWSVVGRGSYNEQFF
16,TRBJ1-4,TRBV30,.,CAWRRTWVAENEKLFF
15,TRBJ1-1,TRBV19,.,CASSITGYGNTEAFF
15,TRBJ2-3,TRBV27,.,CASSSRGEHTDTQYF
16,TRBJ1-3,TRBV19,.,CASTPWGTLSGNTIYF
14,TRBJ1-2,TRBV7-9,.,CASSLGEGNYGYTF
15,TRBJ1-5,TRBV28,.,CAGGPGGNSNQPQHF
15,TRBJ1-2,TRBV7-9,.,CASSLFGGTGNGYTF
11,TRBJ2-1,TRBV7-2,.,CASSPGLRQFF
14,TRBJ2-7,TRBV28,once,CASSLAGIPYEQYF
15,TRBJ2-3,TRBV3-1/TRBV3-2,.,CASSLSSGSTDTQYF
15,TRBJ1-4,TRBV9,.,CASSGAPGANEKLFF
14,TRBJ1-3,TRBV7-9,.,CASSQGSSGNTIYF
15,TRBJ2-2,TRBV2,.,CASSEIQGNAGELFF
14,TRBJ2-2,TRBV30,.,CAWSGGATTGELFF
15,TRBJ2-3,TRBV5-4,.,CASSLAARGADTQYF
16,TRBJ2-4,TRBV6-9,.,CAKNRTERLADYVQYF
15,TRBJ2-7,TRBV27,.,CASRVSGTHSYEQYF
15,TRBJ2-1,TRBV28,.,CASTTPGQGHNEQFF
15,TRBJ2-7,TRBV7-9,.,CASSGGQSASYEQYF
13,TRBJ1-1,TRBV5-4,.,CASSFIGAPEAFF
11,TRBJ2-7,TRBV10-3,.,CAISQEDEQYF
14,TRBJ1-2,TRBV7-9,.,CASSPGEGHYGYTF
17,TRBJ2-2,TRBV7-2,.,CASSIKDSRLNTGELFF
15,TRBJ2-2,TRBV10-3,.,CAISESGLDTGELFF
16,TRBJ1-4,TRBV4-3,.,CASSQDQSTGKEKLFF
10,TRBJ2-5,TRBV25-1,.,CASSSETQYF
13,TRBJ1-1,TRBV13,.,CATTKGDIAEAFF
13,TRBJ2-1,TRBV10-3,.,CAISVAGGDEQFF
12,TRBJ2-7,TRBV29-1,.,CSVVAGGNEQYF
16,TRBJ2-7,TRBV5-1,.,CASSLAGTGGTYEQYF
16,TRBJ1-6,TRBV5-6,.,CASSLEKGAFNSPLHF
12,TRBJ2-7,TRBV29-1,.,CSVEVGAGEQYF
14,TRBJ1-5,TRBV5-6,.,CASSFGQVDQPQHF
16,TRBJ2-1,TRBV9,.,CASSVASWGGSNEQFF
12,TRBJ1-1,TRBV30,.,CAFSDWGAEAFF
16,TRBJ2-7,TRBV28,.,CASTHGSGSLRGEQYF
12,TRBJ1-2,TRBV25-1,.,CASSDPGYGYTF
18,TRBJ2-7,TRBV12-2,.,CASRCSRGQGLFLYEQYF
15,TRBJ1-2,TRBV6-5,.,CASSYSLPGVNGYTF
12,TRBJ2-1,TRBV19,.,CARVSSYNEQFF
15,TRBJ1-3,TRBV5-1,once,CASSPGHSGGNTIYF
16,TRBJ1-1,TRBV15,.,CATSRIGGEGWSEAFF
15,TRBJ1-2,TRBV9,.,CASSVQPGTAYGYTF
15,TRBJ1-1,TRBV7-3,.,CASSLTESRVAEAFF
13,TRBJ2-7,TRBV5-4,.,CASSPDRIGEQYF
18,TRBJ1-4,TRBV5-5,.,CASSNGLQEWFTNEKLFF
14,TRBJ2-1,TRBV18,.,CASSPTRSYNEQFF
12,TRBJ2-7,TRBV5-1,.,CASTSAAYEQYF
12,TRBJ2-5,TRBV30,.,CAWSPGRETQYF
13,TRBJ1-5,TRBV30,.,CAWALTGVQPQHF
15,TRBJ1-2,TRBV19,.,CASSRQAAANYGYTF
19,TRBJ2-2,TRBV19,.,CASSIRLAGEPSITGELFF
16,TRBJ1-2,TRBV28,once,CASTVGTVTSVSGYTF
15,TRBJ1-1,TRBV6-5,few,CASSHRGGMNTEAFF
16,TRBJ1-4,TRBV6-1,.,CASSEWREGGRRKLFF